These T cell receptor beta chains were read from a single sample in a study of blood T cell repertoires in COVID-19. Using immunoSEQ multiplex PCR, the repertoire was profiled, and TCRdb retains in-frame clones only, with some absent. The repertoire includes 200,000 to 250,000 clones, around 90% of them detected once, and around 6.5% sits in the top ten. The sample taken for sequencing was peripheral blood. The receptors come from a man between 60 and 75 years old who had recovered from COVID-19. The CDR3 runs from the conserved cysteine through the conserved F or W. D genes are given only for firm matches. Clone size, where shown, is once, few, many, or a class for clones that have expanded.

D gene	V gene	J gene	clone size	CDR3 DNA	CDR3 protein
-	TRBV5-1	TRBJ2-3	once	TGCGCCAGCAGCTCCCAGGGTGGCACAGATACGCAGTATTTT	CASSSQGGTDTQYF
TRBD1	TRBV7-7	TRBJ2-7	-	TGTGCTAGCAGCCTTGGCAGGGGGCCCTACGAGCAGTACTTC	CASSLGRGPYEQYF
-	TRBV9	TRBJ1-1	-	TGTGCCAGCAGCGTAATTGGGGGCGGGAACACTGAAGCTTTCTTT	CASSVIGGGNTEAFF
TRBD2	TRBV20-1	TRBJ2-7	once	TGCAGTGCTAGTGAGCGGGGAAGCTCCTACGAGCAGTACTTC	CSASERGSSYEQYF
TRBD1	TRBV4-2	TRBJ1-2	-	TGTGCCAGCAGCCAAGATATGGGACAGGGGGCCGGCTACACCTTC	CASSQDMGQGAGYTF
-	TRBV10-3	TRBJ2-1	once	TGTGCCATCAGGAAGGCGGAGATATACAATGAGCAGTTCTTC	CAIRKAEIYNEQFF
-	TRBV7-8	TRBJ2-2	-	TGTGCCAGCAGCTTAGCGCGGGGTCCCAACACCGGGGAGCTGTTTTTT	CASSLARGPNTGELFF
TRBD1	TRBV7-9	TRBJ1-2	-	TGTGCCAGCAGTTTTGGACAGGGGAACGGCTACACCTTC	CASSFGQGNGYTF
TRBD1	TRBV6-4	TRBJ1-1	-	TGTGCCAGCAGCAGGGACAGCAACACTGAAGCTTTCTTT	CASSRDSNTEAFF
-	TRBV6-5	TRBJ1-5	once	TGTGCCAGCAGTTACGGCCTCAATCAGCCCCAGCATTTT	CASSYGLNQPQHF
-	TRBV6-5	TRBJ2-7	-	TGTGCCAGCACCCGACGGGGATCCGAGCAGTACTTC	CASTRRGSEQYF
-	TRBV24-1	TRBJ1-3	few	TGTGCCACCAGTGACCCCCGGAGCCCTGGAAACACCATATATTTT	CATSDPRSPGNTIYF
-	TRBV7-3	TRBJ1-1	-	TGTGCCAGTTCCTCTGGACAACCGAACACTGAAGCTTTCTTT	CASSSGQPNTEAFF
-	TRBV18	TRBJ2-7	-	TGTGCCAGCTCACCAGCGGGGGCGAATACCTACGAGCAGTACTTC	CASSPAGANTYEQYF
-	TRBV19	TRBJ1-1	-	TGTGCCAGTAGTATGGGGGCAATTCGTAATAGACATCATGAAGCTTTCTTT	CASSMGAIRNRHHEAFF
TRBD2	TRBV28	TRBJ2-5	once	TGTGCCAGCAGTCCCCTGGGAGCGGGAGCCCAAGAGACCCAGTACTTC	CASSPLGAGAQETQYF
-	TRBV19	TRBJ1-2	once	TGTGCCAGTAGTACCGGGGGGAGGGGTCGAAACTATGGCTACACCTTC	CASSTGGRGRNYGYTF
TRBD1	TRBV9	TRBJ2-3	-	TGTGCCAGCAGCGCCCAGGGGGTTAAAATAGATACGCAGTATTTT	CASSAQGVKIDTQYF
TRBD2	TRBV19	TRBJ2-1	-	TGTGCCAGTACCCCCGGACCGCCGGGGGGCAATGAGCAGTTCTTC	CASTPGPPGGNEQFF
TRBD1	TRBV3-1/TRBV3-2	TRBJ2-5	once	TGTGCCAGCAGCCAAGGACAGGGAAACCAAGAGACCCAGTACTTC	CASSQGQGNQETQYF
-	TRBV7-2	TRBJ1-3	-	TGTGCCAGCAGCTTAAGCAGGGGAGGAAACACCATATATTTT	CASSLSRGGNTIYF
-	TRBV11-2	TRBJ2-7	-	TGTGCCAGCAGCTTCGGACAGACCTACGAGCAGTACTTC	CASSFGQTYEQYF
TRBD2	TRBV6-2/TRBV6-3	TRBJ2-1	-	TGTGCCAGCAGTTATATAGCGGGGGGGCCCCGTGACTACAATGAGCAGTTCTTC	CASSYIAGGPRDYNEQFF
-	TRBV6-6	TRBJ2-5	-	TGTGCCAGCAGTTACTCGATACGGAGCGGACCAGAGACCCAGTACTTC	CASSYSIRSGPETQYF
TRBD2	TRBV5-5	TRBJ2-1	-	TGTGCCAGCGAGTCCGGGAGGGCCTACAATGAGCAGTTCTTC	CASESGRAYNEQFF
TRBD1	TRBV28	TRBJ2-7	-	TGTGCCAGCAGCCAAGCGGACAGGCGGCTCGAGCAGTACTTC	CASSQADRRLEQYF
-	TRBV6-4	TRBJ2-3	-	TGTGCCAGCAGTGACTCGACGGGAAACACAGATACGCAGTATTTT	CASSDSTGNTDTQYF
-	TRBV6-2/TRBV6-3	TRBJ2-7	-	TGTGCCAGCAGTGCCCCCGGGGGAAACTTCCTGGGGTTAGGCGAGCAGTACTTC	CASSAPGGNFLGLGEQYF
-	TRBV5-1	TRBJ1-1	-	TGCGCCAGCAGCACGGACAATACGGGCACTGAAGCTTTCTTT	CASSTDNTGTEAFF
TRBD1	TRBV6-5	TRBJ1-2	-	TGTGCCAGCACCTGGGACAGGGCTGGCTACACCTTC	CASTWDRAGYTF
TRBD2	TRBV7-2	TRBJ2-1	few	TGTGCCAGCAGCTTGGCTAGCGGCACCTACAATGAGCAGTTCTTC	CASSLASGTYNEQFF
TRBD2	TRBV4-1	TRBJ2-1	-	TGCGCCAGCAGCCAGTGGCTAGCGGCCCACAATGAGCAGTTCTTC	CASSQWLAAHNEQFF
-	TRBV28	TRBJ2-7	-	TGTGCCAGCAGTTTACGAGGTATGGGGACACTATTCTACGAGCAGTACTTC	CASSLRGMGTLFYEQYF
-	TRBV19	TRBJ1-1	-	TGTGCCAGTAGTATTAAGGTTCGGGCTGAAGCTTTCTTT	CASSIKVRAEAFF
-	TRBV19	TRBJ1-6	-	TGTGCCAGTAGTATTCAGGGTAATTCACCCCTCCACTTT	CASSIQGNSPLHF
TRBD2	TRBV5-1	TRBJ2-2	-	TGCGCCAGCAGCTTGGCCAGCGGGAGGAACACCGGGGAGCTGTTTTTT	CASSLASGRNTGELFF
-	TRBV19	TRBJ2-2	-	TGTGCCAGTAGACAACAGGGAACCGGGGAGCTGTTTTTT	CASRQQGTGELFF
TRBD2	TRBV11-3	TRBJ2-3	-	TGTGCCAGCAGCCCAACAGCGGGGCGCACAGATACGCAGTATTTT	CASSPTAGRTDTQYF
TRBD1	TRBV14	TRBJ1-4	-	TGTGCCAGCAGCAATATAGGGGGCCTGAATGAAAAACTGTTTTTT	CASSNIGGLNEKLFF
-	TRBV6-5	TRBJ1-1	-	TGTGCCAGCAGGGCCCCCGGCCTAGACGTAACTGAAGCTTTCTTT	CASRAPGLDVTEAFF
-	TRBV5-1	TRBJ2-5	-	TGCGCCAGCAGCTCCGGCGGAGCCGAGACCCAGTACTTC	CASSSGGAETQYF
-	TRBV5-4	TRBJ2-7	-	TGTGCCAGCAGCTTGGATTTCGCCTACGAGCAGTACTTC	CASSLDFAYEQYF
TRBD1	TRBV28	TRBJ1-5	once	TGTGCCAGCAGTGCAACAGGGGGAAACAATCAGCCCCAGCATTTT	CASSATGGNNQPQHF
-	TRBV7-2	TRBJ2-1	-	TGTGCCAGCAGCTTAGACCGGTCCTACAATGAGCAGTTCTTC	CASSLDRSYNEQFF
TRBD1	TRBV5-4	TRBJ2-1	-	TGTGCCAGCAGGCGACAGGGGGATGAGCAGTTCTTC	CASRRQGDEQFF
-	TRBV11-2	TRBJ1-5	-	TGTGCCAGCAGCGCGCTCGAGCCGGATCAGCCCCAGCATTTT	CASSALEPDQPQHF
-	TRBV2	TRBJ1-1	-	TGTGCCAGCAGGTACAGGGACCTGAACACTGAAGCTTTCTTT	CASRYRDLNTEAFF
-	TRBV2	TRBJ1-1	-	TGTGCCACCAGAGAGAACAGGGCCCCGAACACTGAAGCTTTCTTT	CATRENRAPNTEAFF
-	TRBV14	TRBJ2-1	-	TGTGCCAGCAGCCAACCGAGGGGGGGGGCGATCTCCTACAATGAGCAGTTCTTC	CASSQPRGGAISYNEQFF
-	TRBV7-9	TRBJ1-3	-	TGTGCCAGCAGCGACTTGGGGGCGGCTGGAAACACCATATATTTT	CASSDLGAAGNTIYF